The subject of this entry is one TCR beta chain. The protocol was immunoSEQ multiplex PCR, while the TCRdb copy is restricted to in-frame clones and leaves out a portion. Among 70,000 to 75,000 clones, about 93% were seen once, and the ten largest hold roughly 3%. The sample is drawn from a study of cytomegalovirus exposure and HLA in healthy donors. Germline CDR1 LGHNA, CDR2 YSLEER. This CDR3 has 16 amino acids. Trimming shortened V by 0 bases and J by 8 bases, and 17 bases separated the two germline ends. The gene calls are TRBV4-3 and TRBJ2-1; D possibly corresponds to TRBD1 (7 bases). Sequences were obtained from PBMCs. The TCR sequence derives from a woman between 18 and 30 years old in good health and CMV-seropositive. CDR3: CASSQDHGRGEYEQFF. The DNA of the CDR3 is TGCGCCAGCAGCCAAGACCATGGCAGGGGGGAGTATGAGCAGTTCTTC.